These 15 T cell receptor beta chains originate from one sample sequenced in a study of human T cells and chemical hapten exposure. Time point given: pre-sensitization, week 0. Sample treatment: therapeutic diphenylcyclopropenone sensitization with weekly scalp DPC. TCRdb re-called the RACE reads with MiXCR, one entry per CDR3 protein. Here the sample spans 380,000 or so distinct CDR3 sequences, approximately 5.8% being singletons. Sample: whole blood, taken in connection with sensitization to the hapten diphenylcyclopropenone (DPC). These TCRs come from a young woman with alopecia areata. Some clones in this sample may be carry-over from other donors' samples.

The table lists this clonotype with a few counts. J is TRBJ1-1 and V is TRBV9, with D unresolved. V was trimmed by 1 base and J by 0 bases, leaving 10 bases between them. Germline V lookup: CDR1 SGDLS, CDR2 YYNGEE. CDR3 length equals 15 residues. The CDR3 DNA reads TGTGCCAGCAGCGTAATGGGAGGGATGAACACTGAAGCTTTCTTT. The encoded protein is CASSVMGGMNTEAFF.

This chain links TRBV2 with TRBJ1-1; D gene ambiguous. CDR3 length equals 13 residues. Trimming shortened V by 6 bases and J by 0 bases, and 8 bases separated the two germline ends. Germline V CDR1 and CDR2: SNHLY, FYNNEI. This CDR3 is CASSTEMNTEAFF. CDR3 sequence (DNA): TGTGCCAGCAGCACCGAAATGAACACTGAAGCTTTCTTT.

This clonotype appeared many times. The chain is built from TRBV6-6 and TRBJ1-5; D uncertain. This CDR3 region has 15 residues. The germline V and J ends were trimmed by 7 bases and 0 bases, with 13 bases remaining between them. The germline gives CDR1 MNHNY, CDR2 SVGAGI (reference sequence). This CDR3 is CASTRKDLSNQPQHF. As DNA, the CDR3 is TGTGCCAGCACCCGGAAGGACCTTAGCAATCAGCCCCAGCATTTT.

This clonotype was observed a few times. The chain has TRBV3-1 and TRBJ1-2, with 7 bases fitting TRBD1. The germline V gene encodes CDR1 LGHDT and CDR2 YNNKEL (reference sequence). The CDR3 sequence is 14 residues long. Trimming cost V 1 base and J 9 bases; bases outside gene matches: 8. The CDR3 protein is CASSQVQGTASYTF. CDR3 nucleotide sequence: TGTGCCAGCAGCCAAGTTCAAGGGACAGCTAGCTACACCTTC.

This chain uses TRBV12-3 or TRBV12-4 with TRBJ1-5; a weak D match, TRBD1 (5 bases). This CDR3 is built from 13 residues. V lost 6 bases to trimming and J lost 5 bases, with 11 bases between them. In nucleotides, the CDR3 is TGTGCCAGCAGCCTCGGGGCCCATCAGCCCCAGCATTTT. It encodes CASSLGAHQPQHF.

As concerns this clonotype: Being one base from a much bigger clone, this may be a read error. The chain uses TRBV20-1 and TRBJ2-3; 8 nucleotides match TRBD2. The V gene end was trimmed by 1 base and the J gene end by 3 bases; junction bases not matched to a gene: 0. Germline CDR1 DFQATT, CDR2 SNEGSKA (reference sequence). There are 13 residues in the CDR3. The CDR3 sequence: CSARVAGTDTQYF. Written as DNA, the CDR3 is TGCAGTGCTAGAGTAGCGGGGACAGATACGCAGTATTTT.

This clonotype was seen repeatedly, ten times or more. The J gene is TRBJ1-6, the V gene TRBV6-5; D remains unclear. This CDR3 is built from 14 residues. The V and J ends lost 8 bases and 5 bases respectively, with 13 bases between them. Germline V gene sequence: CDR1 MNHEY, CDR2 SVGAGI. In DNA form, the CDR3 reads TGTGCCAGCGGGAGGAGTGACGATAATTCACCCCTCCACTTT. The encoded protein is CASGRSDDNSPLHF.

The chain carries TRBV10-3 and TRBJ2-1, with D unclear. Germline V gene sequence: CDR1 ENHRY, CDR2 SYGVKD. CDR3 length equals 11 residues. Trimming stripped 5 bases from V and 8 bases from J, with 7 bases between. CDR3 loop: CAISFQHEQFF. DNA for the CDR3: TGTGCCATCAGTTTTCAGCATGAGCAGTTCTTC.

This clonotype was recorded at least ten times. The genes are TRBV2 and TRBJ2-1; 7 positions agree with TRBD1. CDR1 is SNHLY, CDR2 FYNNEI, per germline. The CDR3 consists of 16 residues. The V segment lost 1 base and the J segment 0 bases; nucleotides outside the gene matches: 3. CDR3 in amino acids: CASSEEGGSSYNEQFF. In nucleotides, the CDR3 is TGTGCCAGCAGTGAAGAAGGGGGCTCCTCCTACAATGAGCAGTTCTTC.

This clonotype was seen many times. The V call is TRBV6-2 or TRBV6-3, the J call TRBJ1-2, with D tentatively TRBD1 (6 bases). The CDR3 extends over 12 amino acids. V lost 5 bases and J 12 bases, leaving 16 bases between the germline ends. Germline lookup yields CDR1 MNHEY and CDR2 SVGEGT. CDR3 in DNA: TGTGCCAGCAGTCGTCAGGGGCCCTTTCACACCTTC. This encodes CASSRQGPFHTF.

This clonotype was counted at least ten times. This chain joins TRBV6-1 and TRBJ2-7; 8 positions agree with TRBD1. This CDR3 is built from 16 residues. Trimming cost V 0 bases and J 3 bases; bases outside gene matches: 7. CDR1 and CDR2 (germline): MNHNS, SASEGT. CDR3 region: CASSEAGSDRVYEQYF. The CDR3 DNA sequence: TGTGCCAGCAGTGAAGCGGGGTCGGACAGGGTCTACGAGCAGTACTTC.

This clonotype came up a few times. V is TRBV20-1 and J is TRBJ1-2; D is undetermined. Germline lookup yields CDR1 DFQATT and CDR2 SNEGSKA (reference sequence). Trimming stripped 5 bases from V and 8 bases from J, with 15 bases between. The CDR3 has 12 residues. The CDR3 sequence: CSAHPWGFGYTF. DNA of the CDR3: TGCAGTGCTCATCCTTGGGGTTTCGGCTACACCTTC.

V is TRBV7-9 and J is TRBJ1-6; D gene ambiguous. Germline values: CDR1 SEHNR, CDR2 FQNEAQ (reference sequence). The CDR3 loop spans 14 amino acids. V was clipped by 1 base and J by 7 bases, with 8 bases between them. The CDR3 sequence: CASSLETKNSPLHF. The CDR3 coding sequence is TGTGCCAGCAGCTTAGAGACAAAGAATTCACCCCTCCACTTT.

In this sample, this clonotype turned up many times. One end of the junction varies from germline; a read error may be responsible. Written as DNA, the CDR3 is TGTGCCAGCAGCCCTCACACTGGGGAGCTGTTTTTT. This sequence encodes CASSPHTGELFF. The chain has TRBV9 and TRBJ2-2; D ambiguous. The germline V gene has CDR1 SGDLS and CDR2 YYNGEE. The CDR3 totals 12 residues.

This clonotype was recorded a few times. The rearrangement links TRBV20-1 to TRBJ2-3, with D uncertain. Germline CDR1 and CDR2: DFQATT and SNEGSKA (reference sequence). This CDR3 region has 16 residues. V gave up 1 base and J gave up 0 bases, with 14 bases separating them. The CDR3 region has the DNA TGCAGTGCTAGAGCCTTGAGCGAATTTAGCACAGATACGCAGTATTTT. Its protein product is CSARALSEFSTDTQYF.